This note documents a single TCR beta chain sequence. Its antigen is not known. This sample was taken from a study of shared clonotypes between healthy human individuals. Study-wide background: Three CD4 naive, three CD4 memory, two CD8 naive and one CD8 memory plate were used per donor.

Data came from immunoSEQ multiplex PCR; TCRdb stores just in-frame clones and leaves some out. Here the sample spans 330,000 or so clones, around 72% being singletons. Whole-study results and caveats: Against clonotypes common to all four donors, non-shared ones had lower generation probabilities.

Germline V gives CDR1 SGHTA, CDR2 FQGTGA. The CDR3 is 14 residues long. The ends were cut back, 2 bases at V and 7 bases at J, with 12 bases in the middle. This sequence originates from a man aged 25-45 years in good health. What was sequenced was memory CD4+ T cells sorted from blood. The subset: CD45RA-negative fraction. V usage is TRBV7-3 and J usage is TRBJ2-1; the D gene is possibly TRBD2 (5 bases). The DNA for the CDR3 is TGTGCCAGCAGCTTAGATGCTAGCCGGAATGAGCAGTTCTTC. It specifies CASSLDASRNEQFF. Looking up the rest from reference TRBV7-3 and TRBJ2-1 gives the full variable domain: GAGVSQTPSNKVTEKGKYVELRCDPISGHTALYWYRQSLGQGPEFLIYFQGTGAADDSGLPNDRFFAVRPEGSVSTLKIQRTERGDSAVYLCASSLDASRNEQFFGPGTRLTVL.